The clone carrying this T cell receptor (beta chain) was observed once. Its antigen is unknown. This record comes from a study of cytomegalovirus exposure and HLA in healthy donors. The V gene's germline CDR1 is SGHRS and CDR2 YFSETQ. The V end was cut by 2 bases, the J end by 1 base, with 6 bases between. The CDR3 contains 14 residues. PCR employed 60 Vbeta and 13 Jbeta primers. TCRdb's copy holds only in-frame clones and misses some; the assay was immunoSEQ multiplex PCR. The profile shows some 130,000 clones, 75% to 90% of them singletons. Whole-study findings and limits: The records held CMV serostatus as the only immune exposure information.

Unrecorded immune exposures were likely, despite nominal health at sampling. The chain combines TRBV5-1 with TRBJ2-2; a weak D match, TRBD1 (6 bases). The specimen was PBMCs. This TCR came from a man between 40 and 49 years old in good health and CMV-seronegative. The CDR3 here is CASSLQGNTGELFF. CDR3 sequence (DNA): TGCGCCAGCAGCTTACAGGGGAACACCGGGGAGCTGTTTTTT.